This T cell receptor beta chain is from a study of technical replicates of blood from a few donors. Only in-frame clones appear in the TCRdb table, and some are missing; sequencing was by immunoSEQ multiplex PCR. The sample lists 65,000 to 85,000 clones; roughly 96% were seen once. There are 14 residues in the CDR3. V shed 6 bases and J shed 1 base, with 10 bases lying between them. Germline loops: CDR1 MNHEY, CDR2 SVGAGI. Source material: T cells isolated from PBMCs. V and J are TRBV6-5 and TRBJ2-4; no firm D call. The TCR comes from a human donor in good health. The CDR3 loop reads CASRDLVAKNIQYF. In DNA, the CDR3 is TGTGCCAGCAGAGACTTGGTGGCCAAAAACATTCAGTACTTC.